These T cell receptor beta chains were read from a single sample in a study of shared clonotypes between healthy human individuals. Here immunoSEQ multiplex PCR was the method, and the copy in TCRdb shows in-frame clones only, minus some. The sample contains a few hundred thousand clones, about 95% of which appear only once. The sequenced material came from naive CD8+ T cells sorted from blood. The receptor set was obtained from a woman in her twenties or thirties in good health. Both conserved end residues are part of each CDR3. The order of the fields is J gene, clone size, V gene, D gene, CDR3 length, CDR3 DNA, CDR3 protein. A D gene is named only where the DNA matches it firmly. Part of the rows lack a size; the others show once, few, many or a class for expanded clones.

TRBJ2-2	NA	TRBV19	TRBD2	18	TGTGCCAGTAGTACCCCCGACCTGACTAGCGGGAACACCGGGGAGCTGTTTTTT	CASSTPDLTSGNTGELFF
TRBJ2-3	NA	TRBV4-1	TRBD2	16	TGCGCCAGCAGCCCCCCTAGCGGGAGGGCCCCAGATACGCAGTATTTT	CASSPPSGRAPDTQYF
TRBJ1-3	NA	TRBV19	NA	13	TGTGCCAGTACCACTATAGGCGGAAACACCATATATTTT	CASTTIGGNTIYF
TRBJ2-4	NA	TRBV5-1	NA	14	TGCGCCAGCAGCTTGCTCAGGACTAAAAACATTCAGTACTTC	CASSLLRTKNIQYF
TRBJ2-1	NA	TRBV5-6	NA	12	TGTGCCAGCAGCTGGCAGGCCAATGAGCAGTTCTTC	CASSWQANEQFF
TRBJ2-7	NA	TRBV5-6	TRBD1	15	TGTGCCAGCAGCTTGGCGGGGACAGGATGGTACGAGCAGTACTTC	CASSLAGTGWYEQYF
TRBJ2-7	NA	TRBV29-1	TRBD2	13	TGCAGCGTTGTGACGGGAGGGCCCTACGAGCAGTACTTC	CSVVTGGPYEQYF
TRBJ2-1	NA	TRBV6-4	TRBD1	16	TGTGCCAGCAGCCCGTCAACAGGGGGAGAATGGAATGAGCAGTTCTTC	CASSPSTGGEWNEQFF
TRBJ2-1	NA	TRBV5-1	NA	13	TGCGCCAGCAGCTTGTATAGCTGGGGTGAGCAGTTCTTC	CASSLYSWGEQFF
TRBJ2-7	NA	TRBV5-6	NA	11	TGTGCCAGCAGCTTGGCTGGGGAAGGAAACTTC	CASSLAGEGNF
TRBJ2-7	NA	TRBV5-3	NA	13	TGTGCCGCTGAGGTGGGGAGCTCCTACGAGCAGTACTTC	CAAEVGSSYEQYF
TRBJ2-3	once	TRBV19	TRBD2	15	TGTGCCAGTAGTTTGACTAGCGAAGGCACAGATACGCAGTATTTT	CASSLTSEGTDTQYF
TRBJ2-5	NA	TRBV7-6	NA	15	TGTGCCAGCAGCTTTGCCTCGGGCTCCCAGGAGACCCAGTACTTC	CASSFASGSQETQYF
TRBJ2-1	NA	TRBV19	TRBD2	15	TGTGCCAGTAGCCGACTAGCGGGACTCTACAATGAGCAGTTCTTC	CASSRLAGLYNEQFF
TRBJ2-5	NA	TRBV10-2	NA	16	TGCGCCAGCAGTGAGTCGAGAGCAGGGGGGACAGAGACCCAGTACTTC	CASSESRAGGTETQYF
TRBJ2-1	NA	TRBV13	NA	14	TGTGCCAGCAGCCCCCCTGTAGGAGCCATTGAGCAGTTCTTC	CASSPPVGAIEQFF
TRBJ2-7	NA	TRBV9	NA	14	TGTGCCAGCAGCTTCCGGGACACTGCCTACGAGCAGTACTTC	CASSFRDTAYEQYF
TRBJ1-1	NA	TRBV19	NA	14	TGTGCCAGTAGCCCGGAGAGGTGGAACACTGAAGCTTTCTTT	CASSPERWNTEAFF
TRBJ1-6	NA	TRBV27	TRBD1	13	TGTGCCAGCAGCCGGGGACAGTATTCACCCCTCCACTTT	CASSRGQYSPLHF
TRBJ2-3	NA	TRBV7-6	TRBD2	15	TGTGCCAGCAGCTTAGCTAGCGGGAGTGGAGATACGCAGTATTTT	CASSLASGSGDTQYF
TRBJ2-1	NA	TRBV7-9	NA	13	TGTGCCAGCAGCGCCGATGTTTACAATGAGCAGTTCTTC	CASSADVYNEQFF
TRBJ1-5	NA	TRBV19	NA	14	TGTGCCAGTAGTACCCGGGACCGCAATCAGCCCCAGCATTTT	CASSTRDRNQPQHF
TRBJ1-5	NA	TRBV6-5	NA	12	TGTGCCAGCAGTTACGCGGGGCAGCCCCAGCATTTT	CASSYAGQPQHF
TRBJ2-3	once	TRBV5-6	NA	13	TGTGCCAGCAGCTTGAATCCGTCAGATACGCAGTATTTT	CASSLNPSDTQYF
TRBJ2-2	NA	TRBV7-9	NA	15	TGTGCCAGCAGTCTCACGGAGATGAACACCGGGGAGCTGTTTTTT	CASSLTEMNTGELFF
TRBJ2-1	NA	TRBV11-2	TRBD2	16	TGTGCCAGCAGCTTATTTGGGGGACTATCCTACAATGAGCAGTTCTTC	CASSLFGGLSYNEQFF
TRBJ2-7	NA	TRBV28	NA	13	TGTGCCAGCAGTCTACTTAGCTCCTACGAGCAGTACTTC	CASSLLSSYEQYF
TRBJ2-2	NA	TRBV4-2	TRBD1	16	TGTGCCAGCAGCCTATCAGGGGGCTTGGACACCGGGGAGCTGTTTTTT	CASSLSGGLDTGELFF
TRBJ2-7	NA	TRBV28	NA	15	TGTGCCAGCAGTTCTTGGGAGCAGGCCACCTACGAGCAGTACTTC	CASSSWEQATYEQYF
TRBJ2-3	NA	TRBV27	NA	11	TGTGCCAGCAGTTTTTCCAATACGCAGTATTTT	CASSFSNTQYF
TRBJ2-3	NA	TRBV4-1	TRBD2	17	TGCGCCAGCAGCCAAGATTGGGCGGGAGCGGTCACAGATACGCAGTATTTT	CASSQDWAGAVTDTQYF
TRBJ2-2	NA	TRBV5-1	NA	13	TGCGCCAGCAGTGCTGCGAACACCGGGGAGCTGTTTTTT	CASSAANTGELFF
TRBJ1-5	NA	TRBV4-1	NA	16	TGCGCCAGCAGCCCGCAAGGACTGGGGAACAATCAGCCCCAGCATTTT	CASSPQGLGNNQPQHF
TRBJ2-3	once	TRBV4-2	NA	18	TGTGCCAGCAGCCAAGATTCGACGGGAACCTCTAGCACAGATACGCAGTATTTT	CASSQDSTGTSSTDTQYF
TRBJ2-5	NA	TRBV28	NA	16	TGTGCCAGCAGCGCTCTTGCAGGGATGGAGCAAGAGACCCAGTACTTC	CASSALAGMEQETQYF
TRBJ2-1	NA	TRBV11-3	TRBD2	16	TGTGCCAGCAGCACCGGGACTAGCGGGAGGGACAATGAGCAGTTCTTC	CASSTGTSGRDNEQFF
TRBJ1-5	NA	TRBV5-6	NA	17	TGTGCCAGCAGCTTGGGTGTGGTGGGGGACCGCAATCAGCCCCAGCATTTT	CASSLGVVGDRNQPQHF
TRBJ1-2	NA	TRBV6-5	NA	15	TGTGCCAGCAGTCCTATGTTTCGGGAAAACTATGGCTACACCTTC	CASSPMFRENYGYTF
TRBJ2-3	once	TRBV5-4	TRBD1	16	TGTGCCAGCAGCCCTATAACAGGGGCGGTCACAGATACGCAGTATTTT	CASSPITGAVTDTQYF
TRBJ2-7	once	TRBV19	TRBD1	13	TGTGCCAGTAGCCCCGGGACAGGCTACGAGCAGTACTTC	CASSPGTGYEQYF
TRBJ1-1	NA	TRBV9	TRBD1	15	TGTGCCAGCAGCTCCCGGACAGGGGGAGTCCCTGAAGCTTTCTTT	CASSSRTGGVPEAFF
TRBJ2-2	NA	TRBV5-6	NA	14	TGTGCCAGCAGCTTGTTGGCCTCCACCGGGGAGCTGTTTTTT	CASSLLASTGELFF
TRBJ2-5	NA	TRBV7-9	NA	15	TGTGCCAGCAGCCGCGGGGAGGGGGCGTATGAGACCCAGTACTTC	CASSRGEGAYETQYF
TRBJ1-4	NA	TRBV7-9	NA	16	TGTGCCAGCAGCTTGGGCTGGGACGGAGAAAATGAAAAACTGTTTTTT	CASSLGWDGENEKLFF
TRBJ2-7	NA	TRBV5-1	TRBD2	14	TGCGCCAGCAGCTCCGGACTAGCGGGCTACGAGCAGTACTTC	CASSSGLAGYEQYF
TRBJ2-5	NA	TRBV5-4	NA	13	TGTGCCAGCAGCGGGGCGAGTGAAGAGACCCAGTACTTC	CASSGASEETQYF
TRBJ2-2	NA	TRBV9	TRBD2	17	TGTGCCAGCAGCCCCTCGGGTCGGGGGGATATCACCGGGGAGCTGTTTTTT	CASSPSGRGDITGELFF